A selection of T cell receptor beta chains follows, all from one sample in a study of regulatory T cells in long-lasting Graves disease. MiXCR was run by TCRdb on the multiplex PCR reads, yielding one entry per CDR3 protein. The sample includes about 240,000 distinct CDR3 sequences, just over 20% seen only once; the top ten take 11% to 15%. The material was peripheral blood mononuclear cells (PBMCs), obtained at new diagnosis, from a patient treated with antithyroid drugs. The receptor source for this set is a female donor with Graves disease. Each CDR3 is given with its conserved first and last residue. Fields, in order: J gene, V gene, D gene, clone size, CDR3 protein, CDR3 DNA. D genes are given only for firm matches. Clone size is stated in some rows and not others, as once, few, many or a class when expanded.

J gene: TRBJ1-1; V gene: TRBV29-1; D gene: -; clone size: many; CDR3 protein: CSVEQALNTEAFF; CDR3 DNA: TGCAGCGTTGAGCAGGCCTTGAACACTGAAGCTTTCTTT
J gene: TRBJ2-3; V gene: TRBV9; D gene: TRBD2; clone size: many; CDR3 protein: CASSLTPRAGDTDTQYF; CDR3 DNA: TGTGCCAGCAGCTTAACTCCTAGGGCGGGGGACACAGATACGCAGTATTTT
J gene: TRBJ2-7; V gene: TRBV6-1; D gene: TRBD1; clone size: many; CDR3 protein: CASRADRGGAYEQYF; CDR3 DNA: TGTGCCAGCAGAGCAGACAGGGGGGGAGCCTACGAGCAGTACTTC
J gene: TRBJ2-3; V gene: TRBV7-2; D gene: TRBD2; clone size: many; CDR3 protein: CASSLISGGAFTDTQYF; CDR3 DNA: TGTGCCAGCAGCCTTATAAGCGGGGGCGCCTTCACAGATACGCAGTATTTT
J gene: TRBJ2-3; V gene: TRBV10-1; D gene: TRBD2; clone size: -; CDR3 protein: CASSDGAGDTDTQYF; CDR3 DNA: TGCGCCAGCAGTGACGGTGCGGGGGACACAGATACGCAGTATTTT
J gene: TRBJ2-3; V gene: TRBV7-6; D gene: -; clone size: -; CDR3 protein: CASSHIDRDPELGSTDTQYF; CDR3 DNA: TGTGCCAGCAGCCACATAGATCGGGACCCGGAACTCGGTTCTACAGATACGCAGTATTTT
J gene: TRBJ2-3; V gene: TRBV27; D gene: -; clone size: many; CDR3 protein: CASSLMGIRTDTQYF; CDR3 DNA: TGTGCCAGCAGTTTAATGGGAATCAGAACAGATACGCAGTATTTT
J gene: TRBJ2-4; V gene: TRBV3-1; D gene: -; clone size: -; CDR3 protein: CASSQARVGGWHEQYF; CDR3 DNA: TGTGCCAGCAGCCAAGCTAGGGTTGGAGGGTGGCATGAGCAGTACTTC
J gene: TRBJ1-1; V gene: TRBV28; D gene: -; clone size: many; CDR3 protein: CASRNRGNTEAFF; CDR3 DNA: TGTGCCAGCAGGAATAGGGGGAACACTGAAGCTTTCTTT
J gene: TRBJ2-1; V gene: TRBV5-1; D gene: -; clone size: few; CDR3 protein: CASSLGDQYNEQFF; CDR3 DNA: TGCGCCAGCAGCTTGGGGGACCAGTACAATGAGCAGTTCTTC
J gene: TRBJ1-1; V gene: TRBV30; D gene: TRBD1; clone size: many; CDR3 protein: CAWKDRVNTEAFF; CDR3 DNA: TGTGCCTGGAAAGACAGGGTGAACACTGAAGCTTTCTTT
J gene: TRBJ2-7; V gene: TRBV5-1; D gene: -; clone size: many; CDR3 protein: CASRMTSLSEQYF; CDR3 DNA: TGCGCCAGCCGCATGACATCCTTATCCGAGCAGTACTTC
J gene: TRBJ1-6; V gene: TRBV20-1; D gene: -; clone size: many; CDR3 protein: CSARDQRDSNSPLHF; CDR3 DNA: TGCAGTGCTAGAGATCAGCGGGACTCTAATTCACCCCTCCACTTT
J gene: TRBJ1-6; V gene: TRBV18; D gene: TRBD1; clone size: -; CDR3 protein: CASSPRTGRKNSPLHF; CDR3 DNA: TGTGCCAGCTCGCCTCGGACAGGACGGAAGAATTCACCCCTCCACTTT
J gene: TRBJ1-2; V gene: TRBV2; D gene: -; clone size: many; CDR3 protein: CASKDSYGDGYTF; CDR3 DNA: TGTGCCAGCAAGGACAGTTATGGAGATGGCTACACCTTC
J gene: TRBJ2-7; V gene: TRBV4-3; D gene: TRBD2; clone size: many; CDR3 protein: CASSQTKAAGEGEQYF; CDR3 DNA: TGCGCCAGCAGCCAAACAAAAGCAGCGGGAGAAGGCGAGCAGTACTTC
J gene: TRBJ1-6; V gene: TRBV7-9; D gene: TRBD1; clone size: many; CDR3 protein: CASSQQGALHF; CDR3 DNA: TGTGCCAGCAGTCAACAGGGGGCCCTCCACTTT
J gene: TRBJ2-1; V gene: TRBV2; D gene: -; clone size: -; CDR3 protein: CASRIQFGPNEQFF; CDR3 DNA: TGTGCCAGCAGAATCCAGTTCGGTCCCAATGAGCAGTTCTTC
J gene: TRBJ1-2; V gene: TRBV6-2/TRBV6-3; D gene: -; clone size: many; CDR3 protein: CASSESRRGGYGYTF; CDR3 DNA: TGTGCCAGCAGTGAGTCCCGCAGGGGAGGCTATGGCTACACCTTC
J gene: TRBJ1-2; V gene: TRBV4-3; D gene: -; clone size: -; CDR3 protein: CASSQKLRGEGYTF; CDR3 DNA: TGCGCCAGCAGCCAAAAACTGCGGGGGGAGGGCTACACCTTC
J gene: TRBJ2-2; V gene: TRBV4-1; D gene: -; clone size: -; CDR3 protein: CASRPVRGPNTGELFF; CDR3 DNA: TGCGCCAGCCGCCCCGTTAGGGGACCGAACACCGGGGAGCTGTTTTTT